One sample yielded the 13 T cell receptor beta chains listed below, sequenced in a study of chemoradiotherapy in HPV16-positive cancers. Profiling relied on immunoSEQ multiplex PCR, and the TCRdb table lists in-frame clones only, not all of them. This sample carries 17,000 or so clones, around 70% of them seen once, and the ten largest clones take around 8%. The material was tumor tissue, obtained from a patient who underwent chemoradiotherapy. These receptors originate from a human donor with HPV-associated anogenital cancer.

This clone was counted only a few times. This chain joins TRBV27 and TRBJ2-7; D gene unclear. V was clipped by 3 bases and J by 7 bases, with 13 bases between them. This CDR3 region has 13 residues. Germline V gene lookup returns CDR1 MNHEY and CDR2 SMNVEV (reference sequence). CDR3 bases: TGTGCCAGCAGTTTTCGTGGGGTTGGGGAGCAGTACTTC. Encoded protein: CASSFRGVGEQYF.

This chain connects TRBV6-5 to TRBJ2-7; D remains ambiguous. This CDR3 region has 11 residues. Per germline, CDR1 MNHEY and CDR2 SVGAGI. Trimming stripped 5 bases from V and 1 base from J, with 3 bases between. DNA for the CDR3: TGTGCCAGCAGTGTGTCCTACGAGCAGTACTTC. Translated: CASSVSYEQYF.

The chain has TRBV18 and TRBJ1-6; tentative D call: TRBD1 (6 bases). The V gene lost 2 bases and the J gene lost 4 bases, with 15 bases spanning the gap. Germline CDR1 KGHSH, CDR2 LQKENI. The CDR3 is made up of 17 amino acids. This CDR3 reads CASSPRDKGGYNSPLHF. The CDR3 DNA reads as TGTGCCAGCTCACCAAGGGACAAAGGAGGTTATAATTCACCCCTCCACTTT. The whole variable domain, filled in from reference TRBV18 and TRBJ1-6, reads NAGVMQNPRHLVRRRGQEARLRCSPMKGHSHVYWYRQLPEEGLKFMVYLQKENIIDESGMPKERFSAEFPKEGPSILRIQQVVRGDSAAYFCASSPRDKGGYNSPLHFGNGTRLTVT.

The V gene is TRBV5-4, the J gene TRBJ1-2; D is perhaps TRBD1 (5 bases). Germline V lookup: CDR1 SGHNT, CDR2 YYREEE (reference sequence). The CDR3 extends over 13 amino acids. V lost 2 bases, J lost 7 bases, and 12 bases lay in between. The CDR3 DNA follows: TGTGCCAGCAGCTTAGTAGGGGCTGGTGGCTACACCTTC. Amino acids: CASSLVGAGGYTF.

The genes are TRBV21-1 and TRBJ1-2. TRBV21-1 is a recognized pseudogene. CDR3 size: 16 residues. DNA of the CDR3: TGTGCCAGCAGCAAATTCTCCAGCACTCCACTCTATGGCTACACCTTC. This encodes CASSKFSSTPLYGYTF.

The V gene is TRBV7-2, the J gene TRBJ1-6; 7 bases are shared with TRBD1. V was clipped by 1 base and J by 10 bases; unmatched bases: 10. The CDR3 is made up of 16 amino acids. The germline gives CDR1 SGHTA, CDR2 FQGNSA. CDR3 DNA sequence: TGTGCCAGCAGCTTAGGGCCCAGGGGGTCGGTGTCACCCCTCCACTTT. It specifies CASSLGPRGSVSPLHF.

The CDR3 sequence is CASSLREYGYEQYF. Here the CDR3 DNA reads TGTGCCAGCAGTTTGCGGGAGTACGGGTACGAGCAGTACTTC. The rearrangement joins TRBV27 to TRBJ2-7, with 7 bases fitting TRBD2. CDR3 length equals 14 residues. Germline V gives CDR1 MNHEY, CDR2 SMNVEV (reference sequence). The trim removed 3 bases at V and 4 bases at J, leaving 6 bases unmatched.

The rearrangement links TRBV6-6 to TRBJ2-1; 7 bases fit TRBD1. J lost 4 bases, V lost 5 bases, and 8 bases had no gene match. The CDR3 runs to 15 residues. From germline, CDR1 is MNHNY and CDR2 SVGAGI (reference sequence). CDR3 sequence: CASSGRTGAYNEQFF. For the CDR3, the DNA is TGTGCCAGCAGTGGGCGGACAGGAGCTTACAATGAGCAGTTCTTC.

V usage is TRBV12-2 and J usage is TRBJ2-7; TRBD2 was called by the table and not checked on the DNA. TRBV12-2 is assigned pseudogene status. The CDR3 consists of 21 residues. The CDR3 reads CASRSPPAGGRAIAKTYEQYF. CDR3 nucleotide sequence: TGTGCAAGTCGCTCCCCACCGGCGGGCGGGAGGGCGATCGCGAAAACCTACGAGCAGTACTTC.

V and J are TRBV5-1 and TRBJ2-7, with D perhaps TRBD1 (5 bases). Germline assignment: CDR1 SGHRS and CDR2 YFSETQ. V gave up 2 bases and J gave up 2 bases, with 11 bases separating them. CDR3 length: 14 residues. CDR3 DNA: TGCGCCAGCAGCTTAGGGGAAAATACCTACGAGCAGTACTTC. Amino acids: CASSLGENTYEQYF.

The chain recombines TRBV2 with TRBJ2-2, with 8 bases aligning to TRBD1. With 4 bases clipped from V and 7 bases from J, the junction kept 8 bases outside the gene matches. Germline V lookup: CDR1 SNHLY, CDR2 FYNNEI. CDR3 length: 15 amino acids. This chain's CDR3 is CASSGGQGRGGELFF. CDR3 bases: TGTGCCAGCAGTGGAGGACAGGGTAGGGGCGGGGAGCTGTTTTTT.

A few counts support this clone. The genes are TRBV7-6 and TRBJ1-1, with no clear D. V was trimmed by 4 bases and J by 6 bases, leaving 12 bases between them. Germline CDR1 is SGHVS and CDR2 is FNYEAQ. The CDR3 consists of 13 residues. CDR3: CASSSKRGAEAFF. CDR3 in DNA: TGTGCCAGCAGCTCGAAACGGGGAGCTGAAGCTTTCTTT.

This clone was observed once. This chain uses TRBV6-5 with TRBJ2-1, with D hard to call. The CDR3 length is 13 residues. V was trimmed by 2 bases and J by 5 bases, leaving 7 bases between them. Germline V CDR1 and CDR2: MNHEY, SVGAGI. The CDR3 nucleotides read TGTGCCAGCAGTTACCAAAACAACAATGAGCAGTTCTTC. It is translated as CASSYQNNNEQFF.